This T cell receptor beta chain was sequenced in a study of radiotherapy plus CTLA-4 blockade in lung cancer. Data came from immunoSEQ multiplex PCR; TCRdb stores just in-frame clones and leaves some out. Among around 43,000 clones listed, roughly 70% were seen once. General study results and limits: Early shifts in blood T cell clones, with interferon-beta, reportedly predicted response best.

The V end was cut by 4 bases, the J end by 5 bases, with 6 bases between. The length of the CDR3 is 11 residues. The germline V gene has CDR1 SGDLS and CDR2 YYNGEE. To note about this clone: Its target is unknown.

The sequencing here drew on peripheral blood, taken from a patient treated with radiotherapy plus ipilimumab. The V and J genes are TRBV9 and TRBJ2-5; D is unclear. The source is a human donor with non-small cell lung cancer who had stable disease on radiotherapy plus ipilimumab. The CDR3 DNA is TGTGCCAGCAGCCACGGGGAGACCCAGTACTTC. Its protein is CASSHGETQYF.